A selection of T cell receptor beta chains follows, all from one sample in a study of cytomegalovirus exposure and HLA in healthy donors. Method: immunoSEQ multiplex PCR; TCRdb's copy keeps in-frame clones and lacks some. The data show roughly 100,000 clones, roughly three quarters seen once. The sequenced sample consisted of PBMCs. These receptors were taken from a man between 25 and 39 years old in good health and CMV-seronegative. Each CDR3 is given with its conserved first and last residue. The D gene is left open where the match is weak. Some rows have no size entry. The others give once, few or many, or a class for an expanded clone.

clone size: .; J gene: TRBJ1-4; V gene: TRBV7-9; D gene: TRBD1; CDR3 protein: CASSSHDWGQGKLFF; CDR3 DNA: TGTGCCAGCAGCTCTCATGATTGGGGACAGGGAAAACTGTTTTTT
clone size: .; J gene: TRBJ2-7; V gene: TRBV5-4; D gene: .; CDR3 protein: CASSGQGSDSAYTYEQYF; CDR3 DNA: TGTGCCAGCAGCGGTCAGGGCAGTGACTCCGCTTATACCTACGAGCAGTACTTC
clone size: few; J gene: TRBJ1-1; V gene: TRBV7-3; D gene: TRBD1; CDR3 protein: CASSSRPDRANTEAFF; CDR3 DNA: TGTGCCAGCAGCTCGAGGCCCGACAGGGCGAACACTGAAGCTTTCTTT
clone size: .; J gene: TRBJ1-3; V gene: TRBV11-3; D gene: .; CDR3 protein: CASRDEGDSHSGNTIYF; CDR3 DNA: TGTGCCAGCAGGGACGAAGGAGACAGCCACTCTGGAAACACCATATATTTT
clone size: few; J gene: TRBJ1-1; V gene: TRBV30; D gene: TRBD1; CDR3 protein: CAWSADRGINTEAFF; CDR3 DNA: TGTGCCTGGAGTGCCGACAGGGGCATTAACACTGAAGCTTTCTTT
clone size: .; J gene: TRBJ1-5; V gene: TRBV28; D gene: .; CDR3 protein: CASSLAGDSNQPQHF; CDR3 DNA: TGTGCCAGCAGTTTAGCAGGTGATAGCAATCAGCCCCAGCATTTT
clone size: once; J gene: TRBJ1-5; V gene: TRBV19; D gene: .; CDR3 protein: CASSIGRGIINQPQHF; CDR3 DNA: TGTGCCAGTAGTATCGGGAGAGGGATAATTAATCAGCCCCAGCATTTT
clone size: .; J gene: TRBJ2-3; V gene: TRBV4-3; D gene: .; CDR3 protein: CASSPGDGRGTDTQYF; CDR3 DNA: TGCGCCAGCAGCCCCGGGGATGGGCGGGGCACAGATACGCAGTATTTT
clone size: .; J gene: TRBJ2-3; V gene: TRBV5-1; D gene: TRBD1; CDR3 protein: CASTRTGGTDTQYF; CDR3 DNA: TGCGCCAGTACCAGGACAGGGGGCACAGATACGCAGTATTTT
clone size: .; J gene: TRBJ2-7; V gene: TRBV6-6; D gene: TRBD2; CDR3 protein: CASRLAGGSYEQYF; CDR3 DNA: TGTGCCAGCAGACTAGCGGGAGGCTCCTACGAGCAGTACTTC
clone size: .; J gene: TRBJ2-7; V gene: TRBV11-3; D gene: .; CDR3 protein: CASSLDPGEEGGF; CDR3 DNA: TGTGCCAGCAGCTTAGATCCGGGTGAGGAGGGGGGGTTC
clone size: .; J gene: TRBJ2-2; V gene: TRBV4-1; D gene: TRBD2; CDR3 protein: CASSQEAGGPGELFF; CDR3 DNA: TGCGCCAGCAGCCAAGAGGCGGGAGGCCCCGGGGAGCTGTTTTTT
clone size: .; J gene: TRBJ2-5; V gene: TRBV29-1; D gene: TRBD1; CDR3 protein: CSASGTGQETQYF; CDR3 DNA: TGCAGCGCCTCTGGGACAGGGCAAGAGACCCAGTACTTC
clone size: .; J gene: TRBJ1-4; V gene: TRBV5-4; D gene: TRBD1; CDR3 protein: CASSLRMTGGTNEKLFF; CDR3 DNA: TGTGCCAGCAGCTTGAGGATGACAGGGGGCACTAATGAAAAACTGTTTTTT
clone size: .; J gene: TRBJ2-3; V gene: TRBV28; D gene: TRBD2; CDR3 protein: CASRAGGSGRTDTQYF; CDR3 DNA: TGTGCCAGCAGGGCCGGAGGGAGCGGGAGAACGGATACGCAGTATTTT
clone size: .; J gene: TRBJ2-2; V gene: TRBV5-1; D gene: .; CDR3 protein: CASSSRQARELFF; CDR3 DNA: TGCGCCAGCAGCTCTCGACAGGCACGGGAGCTGTTTTTT
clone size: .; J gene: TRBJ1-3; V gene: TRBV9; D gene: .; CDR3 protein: CASSVEARLAGGNTIYF; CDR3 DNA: TGTGCCAGCAGCGTAGAGGCTCGGTTAGCGGGAGGAAACACCATATATTTT
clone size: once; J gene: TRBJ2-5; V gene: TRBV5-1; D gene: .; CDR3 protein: CASSLVPGETQYF; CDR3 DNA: TGCGCCAGCAGCTTAGTCCCCGGAGAGACCCAGTACTTC
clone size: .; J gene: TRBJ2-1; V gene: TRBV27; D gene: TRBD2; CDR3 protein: CASSYRPPGLAGPHNEQFF; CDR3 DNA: TGTGCCAGCAGTTACCGGCCCCCGGGACTAGCGGGGCCCCACAATGAGCAGTTCTTC
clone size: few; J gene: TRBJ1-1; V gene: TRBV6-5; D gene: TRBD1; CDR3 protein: CASRRGTGNTEAFF; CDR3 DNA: TGTGCCAGCAGACGAGGGACAGGGAACACTGAAGCTTTCTTT